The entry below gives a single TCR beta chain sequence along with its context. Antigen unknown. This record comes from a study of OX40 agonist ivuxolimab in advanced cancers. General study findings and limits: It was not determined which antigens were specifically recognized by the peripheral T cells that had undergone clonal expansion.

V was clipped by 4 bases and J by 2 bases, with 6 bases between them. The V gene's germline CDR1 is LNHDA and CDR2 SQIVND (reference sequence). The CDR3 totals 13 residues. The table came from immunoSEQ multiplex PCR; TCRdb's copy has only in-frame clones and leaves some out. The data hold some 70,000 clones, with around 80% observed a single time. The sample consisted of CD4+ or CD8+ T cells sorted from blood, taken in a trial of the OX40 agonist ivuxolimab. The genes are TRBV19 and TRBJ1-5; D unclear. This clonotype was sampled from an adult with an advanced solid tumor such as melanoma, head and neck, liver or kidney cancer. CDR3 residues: CASSSRGNQPQHF. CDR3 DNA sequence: TGTGCCAGTAGTAGCCGGGGCAATCAGCCCCAGCATTTT.